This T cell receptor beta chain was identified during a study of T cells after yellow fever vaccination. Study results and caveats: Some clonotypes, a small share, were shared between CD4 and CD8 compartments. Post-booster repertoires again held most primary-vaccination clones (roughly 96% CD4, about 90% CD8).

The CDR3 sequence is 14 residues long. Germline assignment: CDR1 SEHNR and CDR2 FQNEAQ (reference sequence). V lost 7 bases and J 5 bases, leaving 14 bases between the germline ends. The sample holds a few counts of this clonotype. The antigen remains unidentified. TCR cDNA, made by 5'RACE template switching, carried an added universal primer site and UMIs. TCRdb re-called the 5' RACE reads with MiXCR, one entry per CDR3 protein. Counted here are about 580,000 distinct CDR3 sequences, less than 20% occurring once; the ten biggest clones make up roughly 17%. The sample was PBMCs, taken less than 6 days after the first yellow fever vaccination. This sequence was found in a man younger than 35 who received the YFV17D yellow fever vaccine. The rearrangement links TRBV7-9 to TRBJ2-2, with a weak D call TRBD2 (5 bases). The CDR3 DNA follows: TGTGCCAGCACCCGACGTCGGGGTACCGGGGAGCTGTTTTTT. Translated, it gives CASTRRRGTGELFF.